This entry is about one T cell receptor beta chain. Germline CDR1 KGHSH, CDR2 LQKENI. V was clipped by 1 base and J by 1 base, with 4 bases between them. The CDR3 spans 14 residues. The record originates from a study of blood T cell repertoires in COVID-19. The overall study: PBMCs, B-cell-depleted T cells, or T cells were the source of the cDNA or gDNA that made up the material.

Generated by immunoSEQ multiplex PCR, the TCRdb table keeps only in-frame clones and is missing some. The data hold a few hundred thousand clones, with approximately 89% observed a single time. The sequence was obtained from a woman aged 30 to 39 with COVID-19, enrolled during active disease. The chain recombines TRBV18 with TRBJ2-2; the D is unclear. The sequencing input was peripheral blood. The CDR3 DNA is TGTGCCAGCTCACCACGCGGGAACACCGGGGAGCTGTTTTTT. Its translation: CASSPRGNTGELFF.